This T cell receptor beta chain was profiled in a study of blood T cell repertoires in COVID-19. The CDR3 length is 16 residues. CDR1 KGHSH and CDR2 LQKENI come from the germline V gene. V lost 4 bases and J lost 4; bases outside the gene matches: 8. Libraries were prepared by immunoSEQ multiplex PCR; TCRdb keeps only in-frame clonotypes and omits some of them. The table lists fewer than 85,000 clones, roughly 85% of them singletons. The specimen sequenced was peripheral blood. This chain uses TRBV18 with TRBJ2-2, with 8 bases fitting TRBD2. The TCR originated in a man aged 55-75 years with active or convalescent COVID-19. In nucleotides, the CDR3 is TGTGCCAGCTCACGCCCGGGAGCGGGGGCCACCGGGGAGCTGTTTTTT. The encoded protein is CASSRPGAGATGELFF.